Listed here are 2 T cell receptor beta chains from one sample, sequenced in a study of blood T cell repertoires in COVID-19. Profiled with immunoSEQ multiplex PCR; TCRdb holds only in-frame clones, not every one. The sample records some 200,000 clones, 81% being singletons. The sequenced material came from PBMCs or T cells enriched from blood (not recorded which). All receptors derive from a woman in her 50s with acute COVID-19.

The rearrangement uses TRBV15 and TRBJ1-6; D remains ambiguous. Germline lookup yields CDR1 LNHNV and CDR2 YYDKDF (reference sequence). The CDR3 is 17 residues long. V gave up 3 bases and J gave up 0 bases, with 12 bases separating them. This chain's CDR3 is CATSREPIRSYNSPLHF. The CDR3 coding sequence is TGTGCCACCAGCAGGGAGCCAATCCGCTCCTATAATTCACCCCTCCACTTT.

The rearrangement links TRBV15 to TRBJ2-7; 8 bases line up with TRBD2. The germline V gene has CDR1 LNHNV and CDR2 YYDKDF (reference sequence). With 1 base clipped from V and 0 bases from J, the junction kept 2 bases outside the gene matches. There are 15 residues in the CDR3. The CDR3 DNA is TGTGCCACCAGCAGAGCAAGCGGGAGCTCCTACGAGCAGTACTTC. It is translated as CATSRASGSSYEQYF.